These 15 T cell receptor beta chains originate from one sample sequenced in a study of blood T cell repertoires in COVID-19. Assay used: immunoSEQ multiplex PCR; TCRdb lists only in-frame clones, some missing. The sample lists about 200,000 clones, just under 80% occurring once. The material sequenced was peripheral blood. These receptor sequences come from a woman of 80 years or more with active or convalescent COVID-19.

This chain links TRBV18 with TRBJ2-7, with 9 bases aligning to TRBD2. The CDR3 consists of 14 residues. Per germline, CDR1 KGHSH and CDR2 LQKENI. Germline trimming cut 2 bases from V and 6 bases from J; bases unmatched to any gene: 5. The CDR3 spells CASSPTGTSFEQYF. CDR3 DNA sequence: TGTGCCAGCTCACCAACCGGGACTAGCTTCGAGCAGTACTTC.

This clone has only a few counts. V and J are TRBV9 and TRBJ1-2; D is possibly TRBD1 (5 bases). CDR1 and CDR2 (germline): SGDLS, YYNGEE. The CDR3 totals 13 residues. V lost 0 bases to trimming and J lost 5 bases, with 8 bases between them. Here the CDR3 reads CASSVDQGYGYTF. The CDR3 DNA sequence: TGTGCCAGCAGCGTAGATCAGGGTTATGGCTACACCTTC.

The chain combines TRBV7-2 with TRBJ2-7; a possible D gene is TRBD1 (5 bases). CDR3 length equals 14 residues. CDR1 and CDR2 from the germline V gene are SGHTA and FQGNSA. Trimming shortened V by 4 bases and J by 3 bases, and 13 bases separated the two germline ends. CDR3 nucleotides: TGTGCCAGCAGCTCAACGGCAGGGATCTACGAGCAGTACTTC. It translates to CASSSTAGIYEQYF.

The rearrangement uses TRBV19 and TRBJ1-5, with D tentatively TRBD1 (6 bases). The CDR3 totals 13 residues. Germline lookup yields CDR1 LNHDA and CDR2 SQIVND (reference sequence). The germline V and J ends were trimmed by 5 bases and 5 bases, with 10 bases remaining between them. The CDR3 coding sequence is TGTGCCAGTAGTCACAGGGCCGATCAGCCCCAGCATTTT. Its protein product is CASSHRADQPQHF.

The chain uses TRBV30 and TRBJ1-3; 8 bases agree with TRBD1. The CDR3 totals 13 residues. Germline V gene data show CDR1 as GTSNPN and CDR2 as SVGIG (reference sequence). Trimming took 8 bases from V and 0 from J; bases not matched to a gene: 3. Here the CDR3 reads CAQGAYSGNTIYF. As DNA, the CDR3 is TGTGCCCAGGGGGCTTACTCTGGAAACACCATATATTTT.

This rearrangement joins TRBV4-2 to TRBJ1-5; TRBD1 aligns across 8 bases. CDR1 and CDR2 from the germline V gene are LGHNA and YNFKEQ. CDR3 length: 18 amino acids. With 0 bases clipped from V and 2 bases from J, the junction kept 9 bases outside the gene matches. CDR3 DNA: TGTGCCAGCAGCCAAGATCCTCAGGGGGCGAACGGCAATCAGCCCCAGCATTTT. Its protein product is CASSQDPQGANGNQPQHF.

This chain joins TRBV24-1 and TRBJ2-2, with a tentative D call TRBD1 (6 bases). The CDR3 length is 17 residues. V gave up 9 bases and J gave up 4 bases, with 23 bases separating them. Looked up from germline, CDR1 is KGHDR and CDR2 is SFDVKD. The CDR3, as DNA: TGTGCCACCGCAATAAGTCCGGGACAACGGGGCACCGGGGAGCTGTTTTTT. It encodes CATAISPGQRGTGELFF.

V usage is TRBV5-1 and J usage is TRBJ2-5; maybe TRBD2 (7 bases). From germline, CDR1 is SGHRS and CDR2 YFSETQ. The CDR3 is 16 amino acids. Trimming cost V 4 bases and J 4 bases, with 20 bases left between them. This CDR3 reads CASSTRTGGPPETQYF. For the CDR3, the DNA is TGCGCCAGCAGCACCCGAACGGGGGGCCCCCCAGAGACCCAGTACTTC.

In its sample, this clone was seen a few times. CDR3 nucleotide sequence: TGTGCCAGTAGTATACGGCCCGACAGGGGAACTGAAGCTTTCTTT. Translated: CASSIRPDRGTEAFF. This chain joins TRBV19 and TRBJ1-1; 8 bases agree with TRBD1. Losses at the gene ends were 2 bases for V and 5 bases for J; bases not matched to a gene: 7. The CDR3 has 15 amino acids. CDR1 LNHDA and CDR2 SQIVND come from the germline V gene (reference sequence).

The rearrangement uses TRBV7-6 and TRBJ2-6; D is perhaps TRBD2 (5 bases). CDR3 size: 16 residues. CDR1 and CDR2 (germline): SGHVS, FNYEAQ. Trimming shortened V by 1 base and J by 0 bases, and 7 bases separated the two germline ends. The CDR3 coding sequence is TGTGCCAGCAGCTTAGGTGCGGGCTCTGGGGCCAACGTCCTGACTTTC. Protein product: CASSLGAGSGANVLTF. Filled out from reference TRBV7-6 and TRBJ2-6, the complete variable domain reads GAGVSQSPRYKVTKRGQDVALRCDPISGHVSLYWYRQALGQGPEFLTYFNYEAQQDKSGLPNDRFSAERPEGSISTLTIQRTEQRDSAMYRCASSLGAGSGANVLTFGAGSRLTVL.

The CDR3 sequence is CASRQGAATEAFF. The CDR3 DNA reads TGTGCCAGCAGACAGGGGGCGGCCACTGAAGCTTTCTTT. This chain links TRBV2 with TRBJ1-1; 9 bases match TRBD1. The germline V gene has CDR1 SNHLY and CDR2 FYNNEI. This CDR3 comprises 13 residues. Trimming cost V 6 bases and J 4 bases; bases outside gene matches: 3.

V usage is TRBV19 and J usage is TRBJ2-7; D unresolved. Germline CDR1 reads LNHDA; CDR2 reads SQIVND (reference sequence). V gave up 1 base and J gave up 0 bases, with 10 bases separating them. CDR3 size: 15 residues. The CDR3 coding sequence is TGTGCCAGTAGTATAGCGGCGGCTAGCTCCTACGAGCAGTACTTC. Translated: CASSIAAASSYEQYF.

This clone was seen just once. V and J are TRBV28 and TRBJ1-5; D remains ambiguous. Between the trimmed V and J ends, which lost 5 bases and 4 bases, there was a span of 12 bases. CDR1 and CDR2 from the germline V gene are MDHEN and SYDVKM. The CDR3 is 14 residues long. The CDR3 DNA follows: TGTGCCAGCAGTCCCAATCGGGGTAATCAGCCCCAGCATTTT. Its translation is CASSPNRGNQPQHF.

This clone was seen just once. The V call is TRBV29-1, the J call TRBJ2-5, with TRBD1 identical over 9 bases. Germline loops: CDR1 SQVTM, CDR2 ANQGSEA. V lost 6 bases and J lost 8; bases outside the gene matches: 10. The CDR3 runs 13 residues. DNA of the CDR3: TGCAGCGTCACCGGGACAGGGCCAGAAACCCAGTACTTC. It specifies CSVTGTGPETQYF.

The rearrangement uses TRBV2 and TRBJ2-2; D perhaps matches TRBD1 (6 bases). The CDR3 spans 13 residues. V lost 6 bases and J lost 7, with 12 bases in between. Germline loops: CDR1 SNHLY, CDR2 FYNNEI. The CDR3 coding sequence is TGTGCCAGCAGGCTACAGGGATACGGGGAGCTGTTTTTT. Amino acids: CASRLQGYGELFF.